The following is a T cell receptor beta chain sequence with its context. What it binds is not known. Second doses that came at about 4 or about 12 weeks were put together. The sample originates from a study of T cell responses to AZD1222 COVID-19 vaccine. The table came from immunoSEQ multiplex PCR; TCRdb's copy has only in-frame clones and leaves some out. Counted here are 95,000 to 100,000 clones, roughly nine tenths occurring once; the ten biggest clones make up around 8.3%. CDR3 length: 14 amino acids. Germline V gives CDR1 MNHNY, CDR2 SVGAGI (reference sequence). V lost 9 bases and J lost 4, with 13 bases in between. Broader study findings: White British people made up most donors, females outnumbered males, and clonal diversity was possibly underestimated. Repertoire collection took place solely once the T cell response had peaked. Spike-specific TCR breadth and depth went up after people got two AZD1222 doses.

The sequencing here drew on peripheral blood, taken 28 days after the second AZD1222 dose. The clonotype originates from an adult who received the AZD1222 COVID-19 vaccine. The chain recombines TRBV6-6 with TRBJ1-6, with a weak D call TRBD1 (5 bases). This CDR3 is CASLAGPYNSPLHF. The CDR3 region has the DNA TGTGCCAGTCTTGCGGGGCCTTATAATTCACCCCTCCACTTT.